The 7 T cell receptor beta chains given below trace back to one sample, sequenced in a study of blood T cells in healthy people across ages. The use of a sample-barcoded 5' primer and a J-beta primer mix characterized a second PCR of roughly 6 to 11 cycles. TCRdb ran MiXCR on the 5' RACE reads and lists one entry per CDR3 protein. The sample includes about a million distinct CDR3 sequences, roughly two fifths of them seen just once. Sequencing input: blood. The receptors shown here come from a man aged 18-30 years in good health.

This chain connects TRBV5-1 to TRBJ1-1, with 7 bases matching TRBD1. The germline V gene has CDR1 SGHRS and CDR2 YFSETQ. J lost 0 bases, V lost 0 bases, and 8 bases had no gene match. The CDR3 is 17 amino acids. The CDR3 region is CASSLVIRQGLNTEAFF. The CDR3 bases are TGCGCCAGCAGCTTGGTAATACGACAGGGTTTGAACACTGAAGCTTTCTTT. Together with reference TRBV5-1 and TRBJ1-1, the CDR3 gives the full variable domain: KAGVTQTPRYLIKTRGQQVTLSCSPISGHRSVSWYQQTPGQGLQFLFEYFSETQRNKGNFPGRFSGRQFSNSRSEMNVSTLELGDSALYLCASSLVIRQGLNTEAFFGQGTRLTVV.

This clonotype was detected only a few times. This chain joins TRBV20-1 and TRBJ1-5; tentative D call: TRBD1 (5 bases). The CDR3 has 16 residues. The V end was cut by 3 bases, the J end by 4 bases, with 19 bases between. Germline loops: CDR1 DFQATT, CDR2 SNEGSKA (reference sequence). CDR3 sequence: CSASPVRGRWNQPQHF. DNA for the CDR3: TGCAGTGCTAGTCCGGTGAGGGGCCGGTGGAATCAGCCCCAGCATTTT.

The chain employs TRBV5-6 and TRBJ2-7; no definite D call. Trimming stripped 2 bases from V and 2 bases from J, with 11 bases between. Germline V gene data show CDR1 as SGHDT and CDR2 as YYEEEE. CDR3 length: 14 amino acids. The CDR3 reads CASSFGSEAYEQYF. The CDR3 nucleotides are TGTGCCAGCAGCTTCGGCAGCGAGGCCTACGAGCAGTACTTC.

This rearrangement joins TRBV7-8 to TRBJ2-5; weak D call: TRBD2 (6 bases). V lost 1 base, J lost 7 bases, and 16 bases lay in between. This CDR3 is 15 amino acids long. CDR1 and CDR2 from the germline V gene are SGHVS and FQNEAQ. Here the CDR3 reads CASSLGPSARGTQYF. Here the CDR3 DNA reads TGTGCCAGCAGCTTAGGGCCTAGCGCTCGTGGGACCCAGTACTTC.

The table lists this clonotype with a count of one. The chain recombines TRBV7-8 with TRBJ1-6; D not resolved. The V end was cut by 0 bases, the J end by 12 bases, with 12 bases between. Germline CDR1 SGHVS, CDR2 FQNEAQ. The CDR3 contains 14 residues. The CDR3 here is CASSLARQNLPLHF. CDR3 in DNA: TGTGCCAGCAGCTTAGCGCGGCAGAACTTACCCCTCCACTTT.

This chain connects TRBV6-5 to TRBJ1-1; a weak D match, TRBD1 (6 bases). Germline CDR1 reads MNHEY; CDR2 reads SVGAGI. Between the trimmed V and J ends, which lost 10 bases and 5 bases, there was a span of 14 bases. The length of the CDR3 is 12 residues. The CDR3 DNA is TGTGCCACAAAGACAGGAACAACTGAAGCTTTCTTT. It encodes CATKTGTTEAFF.

The V and J genes are TRBV27 and TRBJ2-4; D assignment may be TRBD1 or TRBD2 (5 bases each). Per the germline V gene, CDR1 is MNHEY and CDR2 is SMNVEV (reference sequence). The CDR3 consists of 14 residues. Between the trimmed V and J ends, which lost 7 bases and 0 bases, there was a span of 10 bases. The DNA of the CDR3 is TGTGCCAGCAAGTCCGGGGCAGCCAAAAACATTCAGTACTTC. It codes for CASKSGAAKNIQYF.